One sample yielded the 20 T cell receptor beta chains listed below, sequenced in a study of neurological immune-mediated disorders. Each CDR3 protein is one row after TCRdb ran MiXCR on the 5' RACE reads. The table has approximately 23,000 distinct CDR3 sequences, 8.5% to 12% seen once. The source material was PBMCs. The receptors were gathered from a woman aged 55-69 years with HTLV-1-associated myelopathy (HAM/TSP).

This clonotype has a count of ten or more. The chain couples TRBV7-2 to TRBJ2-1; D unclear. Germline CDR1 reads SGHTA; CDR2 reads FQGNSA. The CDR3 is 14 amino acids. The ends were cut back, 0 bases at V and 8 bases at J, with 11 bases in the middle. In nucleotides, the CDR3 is TGTGCCAGCAGCTTAGCGCGTGGGCCCCATGAGCAGTTCTTC. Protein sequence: CASSLARGPHEQFF.

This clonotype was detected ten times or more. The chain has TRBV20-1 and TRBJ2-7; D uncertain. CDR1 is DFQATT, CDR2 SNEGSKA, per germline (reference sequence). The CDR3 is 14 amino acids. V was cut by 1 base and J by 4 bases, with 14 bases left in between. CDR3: CSARGQVNLYEQYF. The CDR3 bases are TGCAGTGCTAGAGGGCAGGTTAACTTATACGAGCAGTACTTC.

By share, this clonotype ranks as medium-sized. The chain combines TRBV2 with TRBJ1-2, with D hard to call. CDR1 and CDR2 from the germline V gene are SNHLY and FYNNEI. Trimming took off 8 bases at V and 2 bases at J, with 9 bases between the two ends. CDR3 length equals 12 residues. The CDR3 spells CASGMDNYGYTF. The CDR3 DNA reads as TGTGCCAGCGGGATGGACAACTATGGCTACACCTTC.

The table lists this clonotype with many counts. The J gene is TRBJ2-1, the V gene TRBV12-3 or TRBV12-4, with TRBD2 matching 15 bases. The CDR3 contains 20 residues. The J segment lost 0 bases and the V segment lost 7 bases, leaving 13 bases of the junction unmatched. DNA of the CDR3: TGTGCCAGCACATTTAAGGGACTAGCGGGGGGAGTGAGCTCCTACAATGAGCAGTTCTTC. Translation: CASTFKGLAGGVSSYNEQFF.

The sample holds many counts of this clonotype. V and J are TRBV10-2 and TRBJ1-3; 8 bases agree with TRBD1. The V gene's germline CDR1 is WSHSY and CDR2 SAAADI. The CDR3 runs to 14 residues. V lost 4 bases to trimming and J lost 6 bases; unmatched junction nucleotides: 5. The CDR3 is CASSGGQEQNTIYF. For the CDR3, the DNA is TGCGCCAGCAGTGGGGGACAGGAGCAAAACACCATATATTTT.

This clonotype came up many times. CDR3 sequence: CASSLEGGYNSPLHF. CDR3 DNA: TGTGCCAGCAGCTTAGAAGGGGGTTATAATTCACCCCTCCACTTT. The genes are TRBV7-9 and TRBJ1-6, with a tentative D call TRBD1 (6 bases). Deletions cut 1 base from V and 4 bases from J, with 8 bases between. This CDR3 is 15 amino acids long. Per germline, CDR1 SEHNR and CDR2 FQNEAQ (reference sequence).

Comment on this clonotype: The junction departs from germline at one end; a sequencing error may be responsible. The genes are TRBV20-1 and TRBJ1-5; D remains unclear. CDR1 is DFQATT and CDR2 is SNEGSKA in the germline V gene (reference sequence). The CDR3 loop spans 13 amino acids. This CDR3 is CSATPVINQPPHF. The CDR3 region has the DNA TGCAGTGCCACCCCGGTGATCAATCAGCCCCCGCATTTT.

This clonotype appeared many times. The CDR3 DNA sequence: TGCGCCAGCAGCACCGGGACAGGGTTCTCTGGAAACACCATATATTTT. This gives the protein CASSTGTGFSGNTIYF. The chain uses TRBV5-1 and TRBJ1-3, with TRBD1 matching 9 bases. The length of the CDR3 is 16 residues. The ends lost 4 bases at V and 0 bases at J; junction bases unmatched: 5. CDR1 SGHRS and CDR2 YFSETQ come from the germline V gene. The full variable domain, rest sourced from reference TRBV5-1 and TRBJ1-3, is KAGVTQTPRYLIKTRGQQVTLSCSPISGHRSVSWYQQTPGQGLQFLFEYFSETQRNKGNFPGRFSGRQFSNSRSEMNVSTLELGDSALYLCASSTGTGFSGNTIYFGEGSWLTVV.

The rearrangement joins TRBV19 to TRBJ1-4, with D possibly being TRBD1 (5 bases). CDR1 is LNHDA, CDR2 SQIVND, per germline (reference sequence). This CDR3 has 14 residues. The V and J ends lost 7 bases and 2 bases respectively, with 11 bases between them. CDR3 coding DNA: TGTGCCAGTACCACAGGCGGGACTAATGAAAAACTGTTTTTT. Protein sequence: CASTTGGTNEKLFF.

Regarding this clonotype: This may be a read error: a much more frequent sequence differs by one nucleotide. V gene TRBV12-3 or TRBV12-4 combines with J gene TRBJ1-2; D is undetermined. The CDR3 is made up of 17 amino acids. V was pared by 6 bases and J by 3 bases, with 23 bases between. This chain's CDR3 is CASSPGVRVNKDYGYTF. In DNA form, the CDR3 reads TGTGCCAGCAGCCCAGGCGTACGGGTCAATAAGGACTATGGCTACACCTTC.

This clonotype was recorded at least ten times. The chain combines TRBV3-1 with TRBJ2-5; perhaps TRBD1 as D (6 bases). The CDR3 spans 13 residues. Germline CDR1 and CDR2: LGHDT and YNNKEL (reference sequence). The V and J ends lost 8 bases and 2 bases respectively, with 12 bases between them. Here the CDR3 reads CASGPGAQETQYF. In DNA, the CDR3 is TGTGCCAGCGGTCCAGGGGCACAAGAGACCCAGTACTTC.

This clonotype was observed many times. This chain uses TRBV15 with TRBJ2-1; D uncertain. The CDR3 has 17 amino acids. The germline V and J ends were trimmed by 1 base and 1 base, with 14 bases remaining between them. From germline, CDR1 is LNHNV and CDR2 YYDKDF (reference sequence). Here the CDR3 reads CATSRVRPVASYNEQFF. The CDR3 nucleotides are TGTGCCACCAGCAGAGTCCGCCCCGTAGCTTCCTACAATGAGCAGTTCTTC.

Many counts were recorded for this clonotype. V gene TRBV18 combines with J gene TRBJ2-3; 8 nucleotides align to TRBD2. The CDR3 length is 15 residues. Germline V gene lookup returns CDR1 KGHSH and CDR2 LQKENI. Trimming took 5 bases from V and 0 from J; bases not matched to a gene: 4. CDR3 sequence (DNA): TGTGCCAGCTCAGATATAGCGGGAAGCACAGATACGCAGTATTTT. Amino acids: CASSDIAGSTDTQYF. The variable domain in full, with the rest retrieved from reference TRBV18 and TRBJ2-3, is NAGVMQNPRHLVRRRGQEARLRCSPMKGHSHVYWYRQLPEEGLKFMVYLQKENIIDESGMPKERFSAEFPKEGPSILRIQQVVRGDSAAYFCASSDIAGSTDTQYFGPGTRLTVL.

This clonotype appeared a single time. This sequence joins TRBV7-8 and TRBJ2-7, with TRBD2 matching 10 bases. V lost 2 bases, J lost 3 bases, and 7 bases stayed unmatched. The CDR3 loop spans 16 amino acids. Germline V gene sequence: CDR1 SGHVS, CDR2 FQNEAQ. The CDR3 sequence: CASSLSSGSSIYEQYF. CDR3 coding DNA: TGTGCCAGCAGCTTATCTAGCGGGAGTTCAATCTACGAGCAGTACTTC.

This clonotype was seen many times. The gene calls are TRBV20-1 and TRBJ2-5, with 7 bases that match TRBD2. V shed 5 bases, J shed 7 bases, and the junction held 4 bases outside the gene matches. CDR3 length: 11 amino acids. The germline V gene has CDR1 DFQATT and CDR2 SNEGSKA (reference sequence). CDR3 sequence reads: CSARLAATQYF. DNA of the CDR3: TGCAGTGCTCGACTAGCAGCGACCCAGTACTTC.

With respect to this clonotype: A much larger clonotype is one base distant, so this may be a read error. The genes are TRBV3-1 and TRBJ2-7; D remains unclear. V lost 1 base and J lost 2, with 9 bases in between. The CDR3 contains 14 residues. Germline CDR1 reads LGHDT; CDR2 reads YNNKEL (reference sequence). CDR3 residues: CASSQVFSPYEQYF. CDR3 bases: TGTGCCAGCAGCCAAGTTTTCTCCCCCTACGAGCAGTACTTC.

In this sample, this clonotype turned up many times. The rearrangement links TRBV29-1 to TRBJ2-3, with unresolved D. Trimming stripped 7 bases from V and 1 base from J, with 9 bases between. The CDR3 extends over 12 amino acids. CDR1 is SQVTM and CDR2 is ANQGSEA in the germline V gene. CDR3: CSARTGTDTQYF. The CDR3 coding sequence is TGCAGCGCCAGGACGGGCACAGATACGCAGTATTTT.

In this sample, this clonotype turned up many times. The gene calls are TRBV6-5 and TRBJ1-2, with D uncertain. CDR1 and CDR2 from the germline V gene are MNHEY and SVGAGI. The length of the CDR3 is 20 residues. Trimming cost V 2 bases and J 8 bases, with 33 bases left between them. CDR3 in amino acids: CASSYRPLSRTYLARSGYTF. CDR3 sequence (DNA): TGTGCCAGCAGTTACCGACCCCTTTCCAGGACTTACTTAGCCCGTTCGGGCTACACCTTC.

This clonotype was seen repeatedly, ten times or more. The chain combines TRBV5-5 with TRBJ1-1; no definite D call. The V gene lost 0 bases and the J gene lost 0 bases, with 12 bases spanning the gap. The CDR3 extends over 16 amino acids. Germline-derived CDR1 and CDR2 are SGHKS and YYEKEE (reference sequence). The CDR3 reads CASSLDIVTLNTEAFF. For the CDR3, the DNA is TGTGCCAGCAGCTTGGATATTGTCACGTTGAACACTGAAGCTTTCTTT.

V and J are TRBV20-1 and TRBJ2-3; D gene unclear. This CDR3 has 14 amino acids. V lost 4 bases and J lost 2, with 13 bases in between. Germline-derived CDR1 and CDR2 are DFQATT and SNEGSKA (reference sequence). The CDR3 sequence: CSAKESGDTDTQYF. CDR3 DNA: TGCAGTGCTAAAGAGTCCGGTGACACAGATACGCAGTATTTT.